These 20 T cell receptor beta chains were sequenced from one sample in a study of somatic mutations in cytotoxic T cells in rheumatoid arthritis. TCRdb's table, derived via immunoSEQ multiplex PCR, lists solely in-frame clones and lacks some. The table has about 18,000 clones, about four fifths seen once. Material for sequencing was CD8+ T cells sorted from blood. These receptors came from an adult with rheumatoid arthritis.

The CDR3 coding sequence is TGTGCCAGCAGCGAAGCGGCGGGACGGAATTACAATGAGCAGTTCTTC. It codes for CASSEAAGRNYNEQFF. The chain is built from TRBV11-3 and TRBJ2-1, with TRBD2 as a possible D gene (6 bases). Germline V CDR1 and CDR2: SGHNT, YENEEA. V dropped 5 bases and J dropped 4 bases, with 18 bases sitting between them. This CDR3 spans 16 amino acids.

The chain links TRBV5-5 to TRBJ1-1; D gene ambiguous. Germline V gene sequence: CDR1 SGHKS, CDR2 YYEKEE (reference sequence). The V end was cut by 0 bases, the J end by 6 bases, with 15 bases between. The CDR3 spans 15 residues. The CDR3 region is CASSLVVAGYPEAFF. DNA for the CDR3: TGTGCCAGCAGCTTGGTTGTTGCAGGCTATCCTGAAGCTTTCTTT. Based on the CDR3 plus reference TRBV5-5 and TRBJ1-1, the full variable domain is DAGVTQSPTHLIKTRGQQVTLRCSPISGHKSVSWYQQVLGQGPQFIFQYYEKEERGRGNFPDRFSARQFPNYSSELNVNALLLGDSALYLCASSLVVAGYPEAFFGQGTRLTVV.

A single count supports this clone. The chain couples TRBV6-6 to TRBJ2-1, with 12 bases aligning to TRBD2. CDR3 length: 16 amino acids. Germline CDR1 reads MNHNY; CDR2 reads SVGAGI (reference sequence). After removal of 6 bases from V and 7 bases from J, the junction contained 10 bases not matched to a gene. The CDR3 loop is CASSSTSGGSWNEQFF. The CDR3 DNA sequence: TGTGCCAGCAGCTCCACTAGCGGGGGGTCTTGGAATGAGCAGTTCTTC.

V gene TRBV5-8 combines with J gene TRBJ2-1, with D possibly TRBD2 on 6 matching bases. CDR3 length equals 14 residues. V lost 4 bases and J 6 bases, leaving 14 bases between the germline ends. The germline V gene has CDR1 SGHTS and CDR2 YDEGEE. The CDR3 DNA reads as TGTGCCAGCAGCCCCGGGACTGATATCAATGAGCAGTTCTTC. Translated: CASSPGTDINEQFF.

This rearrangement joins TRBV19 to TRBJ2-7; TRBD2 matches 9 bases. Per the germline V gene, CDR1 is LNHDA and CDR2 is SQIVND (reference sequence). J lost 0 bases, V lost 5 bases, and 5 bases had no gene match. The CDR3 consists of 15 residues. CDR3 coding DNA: TGTGCCAGTAGTCCCTCTAGCGGGGCCTCCTACGAGCAGTACTTC. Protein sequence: CASSPSSGASYEQYF.

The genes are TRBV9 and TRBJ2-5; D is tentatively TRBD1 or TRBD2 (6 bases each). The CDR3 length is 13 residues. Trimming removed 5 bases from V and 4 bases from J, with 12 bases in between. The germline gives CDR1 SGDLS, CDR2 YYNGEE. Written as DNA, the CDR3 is TGTGCCAGCAGGTGGGGGGCGGGAGAGACCCAGTACTTC. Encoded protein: CASRWGAGETQYF.

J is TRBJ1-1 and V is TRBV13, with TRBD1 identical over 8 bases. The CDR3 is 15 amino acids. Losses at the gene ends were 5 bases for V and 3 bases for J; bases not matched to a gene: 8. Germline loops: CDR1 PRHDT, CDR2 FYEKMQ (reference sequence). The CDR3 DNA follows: TGTGCCAGCAGCCCACTTGGACAGGGAGACACTGAAGCTTTCTTT. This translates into CASSPLGQGDTEAFF.

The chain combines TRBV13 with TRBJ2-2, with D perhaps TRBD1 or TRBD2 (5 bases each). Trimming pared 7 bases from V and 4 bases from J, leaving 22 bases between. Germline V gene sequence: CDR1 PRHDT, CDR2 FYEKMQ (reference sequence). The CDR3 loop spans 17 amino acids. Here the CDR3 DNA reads TGTGCCAGCACCTACCCGACGACAGCGGCGGTCACCGGGGAGCTGTTTTTT. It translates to CASTYPTTAAVTGELFF. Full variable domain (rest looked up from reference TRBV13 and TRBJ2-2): AAGVIQSPRHLIKEKRETATLKCYPIPRHDTVYWYQQGPGQDPQFLISFYEKMQSDKGSIPDRFSAQQFSDYHSELNMSSLELGDSALYFCASTYPTTAAVTGELFFGEGSRLTVL.

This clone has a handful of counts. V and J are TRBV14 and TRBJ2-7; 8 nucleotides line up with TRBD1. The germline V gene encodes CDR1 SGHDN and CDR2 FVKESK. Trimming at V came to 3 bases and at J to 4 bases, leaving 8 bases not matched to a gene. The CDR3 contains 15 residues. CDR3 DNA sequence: TGTGCCAGCAGCCACCCACGGGACAGGCCGTACGAGCAGTACTTC. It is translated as CASSHPRDRPYEQYF.

CDR3 loop: CASSIGTSVNEQFF. CDR3 in DNA: TGTGCCAGTAGTATAGGGACTAGCGTTAATGAGCAGTTCTTC. J is TRBJ2-1 and V is TRBV19; 9 bases match TRBD2. Unmatched junction bases numbered 2, after V lost 1 base and J lost 7 bases. Germline V lookup: CDR1 LNHDA, CDR2 SQIVND (reference sequence). The CDR3 has 14 residues.

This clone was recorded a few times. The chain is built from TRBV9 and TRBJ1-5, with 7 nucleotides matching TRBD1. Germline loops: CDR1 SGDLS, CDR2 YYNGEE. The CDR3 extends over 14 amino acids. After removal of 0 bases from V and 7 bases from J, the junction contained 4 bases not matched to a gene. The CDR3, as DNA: TGTGCCAGCAGCGTAGGGACAGGCGGACAGCCCCAGCATTTT. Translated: CASSVGTGGQPQHF.

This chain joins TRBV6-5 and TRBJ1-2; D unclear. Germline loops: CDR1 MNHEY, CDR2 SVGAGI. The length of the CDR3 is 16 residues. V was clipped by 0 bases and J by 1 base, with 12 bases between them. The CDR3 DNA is TGTGCCAGCAGTTACTCGAAAGGAGATTTTAACTATGGCTACACCTTC. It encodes CASSYSKGDFNYGYTF.

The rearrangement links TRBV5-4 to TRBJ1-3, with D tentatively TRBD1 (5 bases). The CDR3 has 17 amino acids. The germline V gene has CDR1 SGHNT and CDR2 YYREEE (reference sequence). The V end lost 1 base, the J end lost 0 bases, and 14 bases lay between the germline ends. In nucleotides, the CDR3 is TGTGCCAGCAGCTTGATAGCAGGGTCCAGCTCTGGAAACACCATATATTTT. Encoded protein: CASSLIAGSSSGNTIYF.

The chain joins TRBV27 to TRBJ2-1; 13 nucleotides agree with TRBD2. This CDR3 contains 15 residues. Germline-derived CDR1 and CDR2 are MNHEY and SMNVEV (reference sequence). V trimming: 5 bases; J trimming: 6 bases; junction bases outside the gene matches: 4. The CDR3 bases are TGTGCCAGCAGTCCCCGGACTAGCGGGAGCAATGAGCAGTTCTTC. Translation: CASSPRTSGSNEQFF.

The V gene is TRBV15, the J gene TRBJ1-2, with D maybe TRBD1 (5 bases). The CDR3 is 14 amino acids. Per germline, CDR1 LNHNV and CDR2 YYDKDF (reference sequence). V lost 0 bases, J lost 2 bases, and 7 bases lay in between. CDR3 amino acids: CATSRDGTNYGYTF. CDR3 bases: TGTGCCACCAGCAGAGATGGGACCAACTATGGCTACACCTTC.

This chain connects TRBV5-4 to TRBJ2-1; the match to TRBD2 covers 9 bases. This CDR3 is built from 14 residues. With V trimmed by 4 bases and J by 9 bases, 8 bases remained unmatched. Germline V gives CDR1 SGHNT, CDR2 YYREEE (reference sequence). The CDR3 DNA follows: TGTGCCAGCAGCCCCACCGGGACTAGCACTGAGCAGTTCTTC. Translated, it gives CASSPTGTSTEQFF.

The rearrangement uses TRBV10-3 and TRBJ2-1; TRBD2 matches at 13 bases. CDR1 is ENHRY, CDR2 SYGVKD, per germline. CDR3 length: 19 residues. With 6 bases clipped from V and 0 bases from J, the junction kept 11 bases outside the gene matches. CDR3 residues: CAISSPGLAGPSSYNEQFF. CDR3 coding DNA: TGTGCCATCAGCTCTCCGGGACTAGCGGGACCCAGCTCCTACAATGAGCAGTTCTTC.

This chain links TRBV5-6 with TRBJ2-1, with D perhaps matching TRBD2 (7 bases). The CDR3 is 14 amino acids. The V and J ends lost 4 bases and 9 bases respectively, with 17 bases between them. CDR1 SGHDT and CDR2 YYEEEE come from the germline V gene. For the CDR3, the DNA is TGTGCCAGCAGCGCCCCCGGGGGGCTGCTTGAGCAGTTCTTC. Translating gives CASSAPGGLLEQFF.

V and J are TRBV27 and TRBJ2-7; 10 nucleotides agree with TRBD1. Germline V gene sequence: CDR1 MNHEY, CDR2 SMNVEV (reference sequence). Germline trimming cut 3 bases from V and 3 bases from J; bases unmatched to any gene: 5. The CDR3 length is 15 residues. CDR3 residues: CASSFLGTGDYEQYF. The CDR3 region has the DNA TGTGCCAGCAGTTTTCTCGGGACAGGGGACTACGAGCAGTACTTC.

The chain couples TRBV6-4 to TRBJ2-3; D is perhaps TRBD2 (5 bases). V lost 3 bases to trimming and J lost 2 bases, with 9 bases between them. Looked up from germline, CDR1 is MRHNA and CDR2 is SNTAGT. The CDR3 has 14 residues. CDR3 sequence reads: CASSEGGHTDTQYF. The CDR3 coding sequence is TGTGCCAGCAGTGAAGGAGGCCACACAGATACGCAGTATTTT.